This T cell receptor beta chain appears in the sequencing data of a study of blood T cell repertoires in COVID-19. Study overall: Sites in the United States, Italy and Spain provided acute and convalescent COVID-19 samples.

This CDR3 comprises 10 residues. Trimming pared 6 bases from V and 7 bases from J, leaving 6 bases between. Germline V lookup: CDR1 MNHNY, CDR2 SVGAGI (reference sequence). Measured with immunoSEQ multiplex PCR; TCRdb has only the in-frame clones, and not every one. The top ten hold 7.3% of the sample, which has 26,000 or so clones, about 71% seen once. V usage is TRBV6-6 and J usage is TRBJ1-1; unclear D gene. The sequenced sample consisted of peripheral blood. The receptor was isolated from a man aged 60-69 years with active or convalescent COVID-19. The CDR3 nucleotides read TGTGCCAGCAGGATGAGTGAAGCTTTCTTT. It is translated as CASRMSEAFF.